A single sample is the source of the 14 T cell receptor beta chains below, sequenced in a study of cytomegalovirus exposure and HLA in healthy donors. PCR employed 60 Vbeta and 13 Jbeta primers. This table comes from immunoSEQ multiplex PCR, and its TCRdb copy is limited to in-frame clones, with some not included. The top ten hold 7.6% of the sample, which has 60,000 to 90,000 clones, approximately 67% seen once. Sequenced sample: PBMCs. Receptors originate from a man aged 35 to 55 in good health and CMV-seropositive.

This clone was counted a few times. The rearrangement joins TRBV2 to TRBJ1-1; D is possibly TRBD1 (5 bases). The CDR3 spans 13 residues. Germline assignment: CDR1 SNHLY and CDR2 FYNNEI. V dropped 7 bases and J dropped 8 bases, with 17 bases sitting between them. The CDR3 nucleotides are TGTGCCAGCATTTGGGACGGAGGGAGCGAAGCTTTCTTT. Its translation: CASIWDGGSEAFF.

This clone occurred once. The CDR3 bases are TGTGCCAGCAGCTCACCGACAGGGGCGACCTACGAGCAGTACTTC. Protein: CASSSPTGATYEQYF. The V gene is TRBV7-8, the J gene TRBJ2-7; TRBD1 agrees at 8 bases. The CDR3 spans 15 residues. CDR1 and CDR2 from the germline V gene are SGHVS and FQNEAQ. Trimming took 4 bases from V and 2 from J; bases not matched to a gene: 7.

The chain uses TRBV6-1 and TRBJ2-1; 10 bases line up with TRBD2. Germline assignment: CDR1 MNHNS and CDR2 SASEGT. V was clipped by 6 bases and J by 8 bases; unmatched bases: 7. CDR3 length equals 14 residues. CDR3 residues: CASRRFGTSDEQFF. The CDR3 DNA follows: TGTGCCAGCAGGCGATTTGGGACTAGCGATGAGCAGTTCTTC.

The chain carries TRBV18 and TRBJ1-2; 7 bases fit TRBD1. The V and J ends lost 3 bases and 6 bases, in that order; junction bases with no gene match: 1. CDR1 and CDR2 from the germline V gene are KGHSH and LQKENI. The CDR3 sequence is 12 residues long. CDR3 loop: CASSPTGDGYTF. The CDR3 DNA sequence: TGTGCCAGCTCACCCACAGGGGATGGCTACACCTTC.

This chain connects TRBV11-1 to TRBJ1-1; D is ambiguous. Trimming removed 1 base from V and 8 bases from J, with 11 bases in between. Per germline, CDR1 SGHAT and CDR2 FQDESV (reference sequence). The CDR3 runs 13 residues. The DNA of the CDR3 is TGTGCCAGCAGCTTAGTTTCCCCGGGAGAAGCTTTCTTT. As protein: CASSLVSPGEAFF.

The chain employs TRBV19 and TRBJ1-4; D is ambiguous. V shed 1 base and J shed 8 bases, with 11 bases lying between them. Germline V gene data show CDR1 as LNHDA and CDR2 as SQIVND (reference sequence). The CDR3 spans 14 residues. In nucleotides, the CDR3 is TGTGCCAGTAGTATAGGAGGAGGGCTCGAAAAACTGTTTTTT. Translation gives CASSIGGGLEKLFF.

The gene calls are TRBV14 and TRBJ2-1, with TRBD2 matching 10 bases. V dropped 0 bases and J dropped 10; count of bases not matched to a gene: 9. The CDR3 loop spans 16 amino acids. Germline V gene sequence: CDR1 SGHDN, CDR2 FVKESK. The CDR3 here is CASSQDGLAGAEEQFF. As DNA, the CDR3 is TGTGCCAGCAGCCAAGATGGTCTAGCGGGAGCTGAGGAGCAGTTCTTC.

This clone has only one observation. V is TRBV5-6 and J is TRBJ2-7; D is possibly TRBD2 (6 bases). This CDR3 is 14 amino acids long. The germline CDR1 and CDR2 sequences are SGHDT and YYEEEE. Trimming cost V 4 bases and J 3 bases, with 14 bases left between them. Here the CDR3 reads CASSQTVGGYEQYF. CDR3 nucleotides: TGTGCCAGCAGCCAAACAGTGGGGGGCTACGAGCAGTACTTC.

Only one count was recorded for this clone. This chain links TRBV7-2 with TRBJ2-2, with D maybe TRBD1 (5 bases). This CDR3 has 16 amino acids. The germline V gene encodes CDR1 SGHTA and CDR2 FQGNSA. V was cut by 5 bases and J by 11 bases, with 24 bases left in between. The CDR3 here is CASSQPLGHLGGELFF. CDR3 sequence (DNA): TGTGCCAGCAGCCAACCACTGGGGCACCTCGGCGGAGAGCTGTTTTTT. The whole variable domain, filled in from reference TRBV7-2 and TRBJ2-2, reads GAGVSQSPSNKVTEKGKDVELRCDPISGHTALYWYRQSLGQGLEFLIYFQGNSAPDKSGLPSDRFSAERTGGSVSTLTIQRTQQEDSAVYLCASSQPLGHLGGELFFGEGSRLTVL.

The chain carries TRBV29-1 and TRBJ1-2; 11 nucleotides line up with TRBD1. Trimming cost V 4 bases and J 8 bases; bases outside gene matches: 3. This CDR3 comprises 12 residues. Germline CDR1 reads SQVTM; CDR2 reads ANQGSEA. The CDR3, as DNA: TGCAGCGTTGGGGGACAGGGGGGCGGCTACACCTTC. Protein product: CSVGGQGGGYTF.

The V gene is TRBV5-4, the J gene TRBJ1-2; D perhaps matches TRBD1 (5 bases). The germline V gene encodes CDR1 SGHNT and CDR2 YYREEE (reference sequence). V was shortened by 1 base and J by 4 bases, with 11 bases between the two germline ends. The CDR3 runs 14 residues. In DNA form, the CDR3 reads TGTGCCAGCAGCTTGAATACAGGAATCTATGGCTACACCTTC. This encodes CASSLNTGIYGYTF.

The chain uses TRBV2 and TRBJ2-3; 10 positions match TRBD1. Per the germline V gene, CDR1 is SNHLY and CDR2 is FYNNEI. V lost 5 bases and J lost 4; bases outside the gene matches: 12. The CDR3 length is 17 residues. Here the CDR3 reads CASSPPRQGASADTQYF. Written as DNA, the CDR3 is TGTGCCAGCAGTCCCCCCCGACAGGGGGCATCGGCAGATACGCAGTATTTT.

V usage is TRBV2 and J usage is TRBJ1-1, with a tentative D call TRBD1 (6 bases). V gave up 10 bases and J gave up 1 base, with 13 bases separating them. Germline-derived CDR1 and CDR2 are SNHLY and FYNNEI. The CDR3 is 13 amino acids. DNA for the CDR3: TGTGCCATCTTGAAAGGGGGGAACACTGAAGCTTTCTTT. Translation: CAILKGGNTEAFF.

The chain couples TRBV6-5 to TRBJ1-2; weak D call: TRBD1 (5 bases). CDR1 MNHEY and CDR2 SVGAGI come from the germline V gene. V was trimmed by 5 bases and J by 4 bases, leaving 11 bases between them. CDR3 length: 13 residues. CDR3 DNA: TGTGCCAGCAGTCCGGACAATTCCTATGGCTACACCTTC. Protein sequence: CASSPDNSYGYTF.